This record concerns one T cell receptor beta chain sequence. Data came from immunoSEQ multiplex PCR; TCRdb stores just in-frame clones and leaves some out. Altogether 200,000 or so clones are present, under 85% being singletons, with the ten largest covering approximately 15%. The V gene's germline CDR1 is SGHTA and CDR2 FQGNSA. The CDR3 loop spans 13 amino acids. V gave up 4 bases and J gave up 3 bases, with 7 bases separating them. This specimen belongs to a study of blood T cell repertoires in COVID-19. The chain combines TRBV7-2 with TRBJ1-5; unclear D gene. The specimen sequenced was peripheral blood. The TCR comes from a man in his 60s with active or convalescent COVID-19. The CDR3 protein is CASSWAFNQPQHF. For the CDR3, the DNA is TGTGCCAGCAGCTGGGCGTTCAATCAGCCCCAGCATTTT.